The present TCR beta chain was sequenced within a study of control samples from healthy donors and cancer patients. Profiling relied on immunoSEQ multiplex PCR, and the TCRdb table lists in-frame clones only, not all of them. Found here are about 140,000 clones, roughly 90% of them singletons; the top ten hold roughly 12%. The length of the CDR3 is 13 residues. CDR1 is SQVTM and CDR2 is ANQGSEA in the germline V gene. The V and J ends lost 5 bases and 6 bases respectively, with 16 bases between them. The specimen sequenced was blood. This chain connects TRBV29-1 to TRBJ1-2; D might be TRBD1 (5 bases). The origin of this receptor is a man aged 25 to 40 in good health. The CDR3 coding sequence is TGCAGCGTTTTGGGGGATTGGGTAGATGGCTACACCTTC. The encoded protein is CSVLGDWVDGYTF. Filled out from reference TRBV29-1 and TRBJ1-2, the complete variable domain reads SAVISQKPSRDICQRGTSLTIQCQVDSQVTMMFWYRQQPGQSLTLIATANQGSEATYESGFVIDKFPISRPNLTFSTLTVSNMSPEDSSIYLCSVLGDWVDGYTFGSGTRLTVV.